This is a list of T cell receptor beta chains from one sample in a study of OX40 agonist ivuxolimab in advanced cancers. Sequencing was performed with immunoSEQ multiplex PCR; in TCRdb, only in-frame clones are kept and a portion is missing. This sample has tens of thousands of clones, with 89% found just once. Sample: CD4+ or CD8+ T cells sorted from blood, taken in a trial of the OX40 agonist ivuxolimab. These receptors originate from an adult with an advanced solid tumor such as melanoma, head and neck, liver or kidney cancer. The CDR3 runs from the conserved cysteine through the conserved F or W. The order of the fields is J gene, clone size, D gene, V gene, CDR3 protein, CDR3 DNA. The D gene is left open where the match is weak. Clone size is stated in some rows and not others, as once, few, many or a class when expanded.

TRBJ1-6 . . TRBV6-5 CASSYRAGRNSPLHF TGTGCCAGCAGTTATCGGGCCGGGCGGAATTCACCCCTCCACTTT
TRBJ2-1 . TRBD2 TRBV18 CASSPGSGVNEQFF TGTGCCAGCTCACCAGGGAGCGGGGTGAATGAGCAGTTCTTC
TRBJ2-5 . . TRBV28 CASSLPGPETQYF TGTGCCAGCAGTTTACCGGGGCCCGAGACCCAGTACTTC
TRBJ2-1 . TRBD2 TRBV7-9 CASSPRLAGGSGNEQFF TGTGCCAGCAGCCCTCGACTAGCGGGGGGGTCGGGCAATGAGCAGTTCTTC
TRBJ2-6 . TRBD1 TRBV7-9 CASSLAGTGGVGANVLTF TGTGCCAGCAGCTTAGCGGGGACAGGGGGCGTTGGGGCCAACGTCCTGACTTTC
TRBJ1-6 . . TRBV9 CASSAQPGGGGGNSPLHF TGTGCCAGCAGCGCCCAACCAGGCGGGGGAGGGGGAAATTCACCCCTCCACTTT
TRBJ1-2 . . TRBV4-2 CASSQDLAYGAGGLIYGYTF TGTGCCAGCAGCCAAGATCTAGCGTACGGGGCGGGGGGTTTAATCTATGGCTACACCTTC
TRBJ2-7 . . TRBV6-6 CASSPRGRSSYEQYF TGTGCCAGCAGTCCACGGGGCAGGAGCTCCTACGAGCAGTACTTC
TRBJ2-6 . TRBD2 TRBV28 CASSPGLAGESGANVLTF TGTGCCAGCAGCCCCGGACTAGCGGGGGAGTCTGGGGCCAACGTCCTGACTTTC
TRBJ2-6 once . TRBV4-2 CASSQDLGSGANVLTF TGTGCCAGCAGCCAAGATCTGGGCTCTGGGGCCAACGTCCTGACTTTC
TRBJ1-2 . . TRBV5-8 CASSRQSPNYGYTF TGTGCCAGCAGCAGACAGTCCCCTAACTATGGCTACACCTTC
TRBJ1-1 few . TRBV5-1 CASSLVQGEETEAFF TGCGCCAGCAGCTTGGTTCAGGGAGAGGAGACTGAAGCTTTCTTT
TRBJ2-1 . . TRBV29-1 CSLGANEQFF TGCAGCCTGGGGGCAAATGAGCAGTTCTTC
TRBJ2-5 . TRBD2 TRBV27 CASSLAGGSETQYF TGTGCCAGCAGTTTAGCGGGAGGGTCCGAGACCCAGTACTTC
TRBJ2-3 . TRBD2 TRBV5-3 CARSHIRSGRWGTDTQYF TGTGCCAGAAGTCACATACGTAGCGGGAGGTGGGGGACAGATACGCAGTATTTT
TRBJ2-7 . . TRBV11-2 CASTLRLLSSYEQYF TGTGCCAGCACCCTGCGTCTACTTTCCTCCTACGAGCAGTACTTC
TRBJ1-5 . . TRBV4-1 CASSPDNNQPQHF TGCGCCAGCAGCCCGGACAACAATCAGCCCCAGCATTTT
TRBJ2-7 . TRBD2 TRBV28 CASTSGWAYEQYF TGTGCCAGCACTAGCGGGTGGGCCTACGAGCAGTACTTC
TRBJ1-5 . TRBD1 TRBV2 CASSLPGQGRQPQHF TGTGCCAGCAGCCTTCCGGGACAGGGGAGACAGCCCCAGCATTTT
TRBJ2-2 . TRBD1 TRBV19 CASGQGGGPGELFF TGTGCCAGTGGACAGGGAGGAGGTCCCGGGGAGCTGTTTTTT
TRBJ1-3 . . TRBV30 CAWSVLGGTGNTIYF TGTGCCTGGAGTGTTCTAGGGGGGACTGGAAACACCATATATTTT
TRBJ2-1 . . TRBV7-3 CASSDQAGSFEQFF TGTGCCAGCAGCGATCAGGCGGGGTCCTTTGAGCAGTTCTTC
TRBJ2-5 . TRBD2 TRBV7-6 CASSWRAGGTQETQYF TGTGCCAGCAGCTGGAGAGCGGGGGGGACTCAAGAGACCCAGTACTTC
TRBJ1-2 . TRBD1 TRBV6-6 CASSPDRGYGYTF TGTGCCAGCAGTCCGGACAGGGGATACGGCTACACCTTC
TRBJ2-7 . TRBD1 TRBV7-8 CASSPPSGDRGRRVPYEQYF TGTGCCAGCAGCCCACCGTCGGGGGACAGGGGGCGCAGGGTCCCCTACGAGCAGTACTTC
TRBJ1-1 . . TRBV19 CASRLAGDTEAFF TGTGCCAGTCGCTTGGCCGGGGACACTGAAGCTTTCTTT
TRBJ1-4 . TRBD1 TRBV7-6 CASSLGTGVGEKLFF TGTGCCAGCAGCTTAGGGACAGGGGTGGGTGAAAAACTGTTTTTT
TRBJ1-3 few . TRBV7-9 CASSLGQSGNTIYF TGTGCCAGCAGCTTAGGACAATCTGGAAACACCATATATTTT
TRBJ2-5 . . TRBV7-2 CASSLAGSREETQYF TGTGCCAGCAGCTTAGCCGGGTCCCGAGAGGAGACCCAGTACTTC
TRBJ2-3 . . TRBV20-1 CSAYSTDTQYF TGCAGTGCTTACAGCACAGATACGCAGTATTTT
TRBJ1-4 . TRBD1 TRBV11-2 CASSLGTGNEKLFF TGTGCCAGCAGCTTGGGGACAGGGAATGAAAAACTGTTTTTT
TRBJ1-1 once . TRBV7-9 CASTQRGGTEAFF TGTGCCAGCACCCAGAGGGGGGGAACTGAAGCTTTCTTT
TRBJ2-7 . TRBD2 TRBV28 CASSLVGGGPGYEQYF TGTGCCAGCAGTTTGGTGGGGGGAGGGCCTGGATACGAGCAGTACTTC
TRBJ1-3 once . TRBV19 CASSYYSGNTIYF TGTGCCAGTAGTTACTACTCTGGAAACACCATATATTTT
TRBJ2-5 . . TRBV7-9 CASSLALSSETQYF TGTGCCAGCAGCTTAGCACTCTCTTCAGAGACCCAGTACTTC
TRBJ1-5 once . TRBV19 CASKDINSNQPQHF TGTGCCAGTAAAGACATTAATAGCAATCAGCCCCAGCATTTT
TRBJ2-1 . . TRBV19 CASSISQAYNEQFF TGTGCCAGTAGTATATCTCAGGCATACAATGAGCAGTTCTTC
TRBJ1-6 once TRBD1 TRBV9 CASQGVHSPLHF TGTGCCAGCCAGGGGGTTCACTCACCCCTCCACTTT
TRBJ1-4 . TRBD1 TRBV18 CASSPGQGVGEKLFF TGTGCCAGCTCACCCGGACAGGGGGTGGGTGAAAAACTGTTTTTT
TRBJ2-7 . TRBD1 TRBV5-1 CASSSPGTGLNYEQYF TGCGCCAGCAGTTCCCCCGGGACAGGGTTGAACTACGAGCAGTACTTC
TRBJ1-1 few . TRBV5-1 CASSRLPGGEAFF TGCGCCAGCAGCCGACTTCCTGGGGGTGAAGCTTTCTTT
TRBJ2-5 . . TRBV2 CASRRDTQETQYF TGTGCCAGCAGGCGAGACACTCAAGAGACCCAGTACTTC
TRBJ2-2 . . TRBV7-3 CASQLAGENTGELFF TGTGCCAGCCAGTTGGCGGGTGAGAACACCGGGGAGCTGTTTTTT
TRBJ2-5 . . TRBV7-2 CASSLAVSQETQYF TGTGCCAGCAGCTTAGCAGTATCTCAAGAGACCCAGTACTTC
TRBJ2-7 . TRBD1 TRBV6-5 CASSSQGQGLYEQYF TGTGCCAGCAGTTCCCAAGGACAGGGGCTTTACGAGCAGTACTTC
TRBJ1-2 . . TRBV4-2 CASSQDSGLPGSGGYGYTF TGTGCCAGCAGCCAAGATAGCGGGCTTCCGGGGTCTGGCGGCTATGGCTACACCTTC
TRBJ2-3 . . TRBV7-3 CASSLAAADTQYF TGTGCCAGCAGCTTAGCAGCAGCGGATACGCAGTATTTT
TRBJ2-1 once . TRBV29-1 CSAHLGLSGLLYNEQFF TGCAGCGCTCACCTGGGCCTCTCGGGACTCCTATACAATGAGCAGTTCTTC
TRBJ1-5 . . TRBV5-1 CASGTGDGNQPQHF TGCGCCAGCGGAACAGGAGATGGCAATCAGCCCCAGCATTTT
TRBJ2-1 . . TRBV5-1 CASSPGYSYNEQFF TGCGCCAGCAGCCCTGGGTACTCCTACAATGAGCAGTTCTTC
TRBJ2-7 . TRBD1 TRBV6-5 CAARSGTAAYEQYF TGTGCCGCTAGGTCAGGGACAGCTGCCTACGAGCAGTACTTC
TRBJ2-7 once . TRBV4-3 CASSQGRTTYEQYF TGCGCCAGCAGCCAAGGTAGGACAACCTACGAGCAGTACTTC
TRBJ1-2 . TRBD1 TRBV2 CASTTKGGTGVGYTF TGTGCCAGCACTACTAAGGGGGGGACAGGGGTTGGCTACACCTTC
TRBJ2-1 few . TRBV7-2 CASSLTVMALNEQFF TGTGCCAGCAGCTTGACAGTGATGGCGCTTAATGAGCAGTTCTTC
TRBJ1-2 . . TRBV28 CASSPHGYGYTF TGTGCCAGCAGTCCCCACGGATATGGCTACACCTTC